This T cell receptor beta chain stems from a study of T cells of healthy individuals. Many counts were recorded for this clonotype. This CDR3 region has 13 residues. Germline trimming cut 6 bases from V and 9 bases from J; bases unmatched to any gene: 2. Germline V gene data show CDR1 as SGHTA and CDR2 as FQGNSA. From the 5' RACE reads, TCRdb called clonotypes with MiXCR, one entry per CDR3 protein. Counted here are 65,000 to 90,000 distinct CDR3 sequences, approximately 5.4% occurring once; the ten biggest clones make up roughly 7.6%. The genes are TRBV7-2 and TRBJ2-1; TRBD2 matches 13 bases. The receptor was derived from a female donor in good health. The CDR3 nucleotides are TGTGCCAGCAGTTGGACTAGCGGGGGTGAGCAGTTCTTC. Residues: CASSWTSGGEQFF.